This is a list of T cell receptor beta chains from one sample in a study of shared clonotypes between healthy human individuals. The method was immunoSEQ multiplex PCR; TCRdb's version includes in-frame clones alone and lacks a portion of them. Among roughly 2.1 million clones listed, about 92% were seen once. Sequencing input: naive CD8+ T cells from PBMCs. All receptors come from a man aged 18 to 29 in good health. Some clones in this sample may be carry-over from other donors' samples. Both conserved end residues are part of each CDR3. The D gene is left open where the match is weak.

j_gene | v_gene | d_gene | CDR3nt | CDR3aa
TRBJ2-3 | TRBV9 | TRBD2 | TGTGCCAGCAGTGGATCAGTGGGACTAGCGGGAGCTGGCCCAGATACGCAGTATTTT | CASSGSVGLAGAGPDTQYF
TRBJ2-3 | TRBV5-8 | - | TGTGCCAGCAGCCTGGGCGGAGAGGCAGATACGCAGTATTTT | CASSLGGEADTQYF
TRBJ2-3 | TRBV9 | - | TGTGCCAGCAGCGTAGGTGACCCGGTCACCACAGATACGCAGTATTTT | CASSVGDPVTTDTQYF
TRBJ2-3 | TRBV6-6 | TRBD1 | TGTGCCAGCAGAAATCGGGACAGGGGGCAATTAGATACGCAGTATTTT | CASRNRDRGQLDTQYF
TRBJ1-5 | TRBV27 | - | TGTGCCAGCAGTTTTACTGGGACCAATCAGCCCCAGCATTTT | CASSFTGTNQPQHF
TRBJ2-6 | TRBV7-6 | TRBD2 | TGTGCCAGCAGCTTGTTGTCTAGCGGGAGCTCTGGGGCCAACGTCCTGACTTTC | CASSLLSSGSSGANVLTF
TRBJ2-7 | TRBV6-1 | TRBD1 | TGTGCCAGCATTACCTTTCCGGGACAGGTCTACGAGCAGTACTTC | CASITFPGQVYEQYF
TRBJ1-1 | TRBV7-9 | - | TGTGCCAGCAGCTCACGGGAGGGGCCGAACACTGAAGCTTTCTTT | CASSSREGPNTEAFF
TRBJ1-2 | TRBV9 | - | TGTGCCAGCAGCGGAGGGACAACTAACTATGGCTACACCTTC | CASSGGTTNYGYTF
TRBJ2-7 | TRBV9 | TRBD1 | TGTGCCAGCAGCGCACAGGGGGCGGCCTACGAGCAGTACTTC | CASSAQGAAYEQYF
TRBJ2-1 | TRBV7-9 | TRBD2 | TGTGCCAGCAGCTTAGGAGAACCGGGACTAGCGGGAAATGAGCAGTTCTTC | CASSLGEPGLAGNEQFF
TRBJ2-1 | TRBV15 | TRBD1 | TGTGCCACCAGCAGGGACCGACAGGGGATCTACAATGAGCAGTTCTTC | CATSRDRQGIYNEQFF
TRBJ2-7 | TRBV7-2 | - | TGTGCCAGCAGCTTCACCTCACCCCCCCGGGACTCCTACGAGCAGTACTTC | CASSFTSPPRDSYEQYF
TRBJ2-7 | TRBV11-3 | TRBD1 | TGTGCCAGCAGCACCCGGACAGGTCCATCCTACGAGCAGTACTTC | CASSTRTGPSYEQYF
TRBJ2-7 | TRBV29-1 | - | TGCAGCGTTGTTGGGACTGCATACGAGCAGTACTTC | CSVVGTAYEQYF
TRBJ1-2 | TRBV7-8 | TRBD1 | TGTGCCAGCAGCTTAGAAGGGTGGGACAGGGGACTTCCTAACTATGGCTACACCTTC | CASSLEGWDRGLPNYGYTF
TRBJ2-3 | TRBV9 | - | TGTGCCAGCAGCGTAGGGGACGGAGCTGTTCGGGGTACGCAGTATTTT | CASSVGDGAVRGTQYF
TRBJ2-6 | TRBV6-6 | - | TGTGCCACCGACTCGGGGGCCAACGTCCTGACTTTC | CATDSGANVLTF